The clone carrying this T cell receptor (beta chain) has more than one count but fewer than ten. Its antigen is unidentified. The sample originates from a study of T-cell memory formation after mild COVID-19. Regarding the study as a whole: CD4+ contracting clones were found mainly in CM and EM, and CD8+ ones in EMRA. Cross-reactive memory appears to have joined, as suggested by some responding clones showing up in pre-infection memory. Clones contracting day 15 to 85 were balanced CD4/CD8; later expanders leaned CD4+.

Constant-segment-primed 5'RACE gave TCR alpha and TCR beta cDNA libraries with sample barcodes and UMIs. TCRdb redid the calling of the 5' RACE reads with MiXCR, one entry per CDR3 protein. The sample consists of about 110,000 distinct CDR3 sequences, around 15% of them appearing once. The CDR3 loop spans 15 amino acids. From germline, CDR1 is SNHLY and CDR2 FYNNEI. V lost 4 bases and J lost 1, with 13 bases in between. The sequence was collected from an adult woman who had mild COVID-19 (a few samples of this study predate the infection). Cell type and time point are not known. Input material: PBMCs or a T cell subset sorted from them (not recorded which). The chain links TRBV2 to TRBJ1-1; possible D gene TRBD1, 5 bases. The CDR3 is CASSVVGTANTEAFF. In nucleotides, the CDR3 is TGTGCCAGCAGTGTAGTTGGGACGGCGAACACTGAAGCTTTCTTT.